Sequencing of this T cell receptor beta chain was carried out in a study of control samples from healthy donors and cancer patients. Repertoires were generated with immunoSEQ multiplex PCR, while TCRdb's copy carries only in-frame clones and drops some. The table lists over 150,000 clones, roughly 92% of them singletons. V trimming: 5 bases; J trimming: 0 bases; junction bases outside the gene matches: 8. CDR1 and CDR2 from the germline V gene are MDHEN and SYDVKM. This CDR3 comprises 18 residues. This receptor was identified in a young woman in good health. The sequenced sample was blood. J is TRBJ1-6 and V is TRBV28, with 9 positions matching TRBD1. The CDR3 loop is CASSRPGTGSSYNSPLHF. The CDR3 DNA reads TGTGCCAGCAGTCGTCCCGGGACAGGGAGCTCCTATAATTCACCCCTCCACTTT.